This passage covers 14 T cell receptor beta chains from one sample sequenced in a study of blood T cell repertoires in COVID-19. The table came from immunoSEQ multiplex PCR; TCRdb's copy has only in-frame clones and leaves some out. Of approximately 200,000 clones detected, around 88% appear once; the ten largest clones hold around 1.5%. The sample comprised peripheral blood. The receptors were sampled from a man aged 18 to 35 with active or convalescent COVID-19.

The sample holds one count of this clone. CDR3 residues: CASSSTGRSDGYTF. CDR3 sequence (DNA): TGTGCCAGCAGCTCGACAGGGCGGTCGGATGGCTACACCTTC. The chain carries TRBV5-8 and TRBJ1-2; TRBD1 aligns across 7 bases. This CDR3 is 14 amino acids long. V trimming: 3 bases; J trimming: 6 bases; junction bases outside the gene matches: 8. Germline CDR1 is SGHTS and CDR2 is YDEGEE.

This chain connects TRBV28 to TRBJ1-2; tentatively, D is TRBD1 (6 bases). Germline-derived CDR1 and CDR2 are MDHEN and SYDVKM. CDR3 length: 15 residues. V lost 3 bases and J lost 0, with 11 bases in between. The CDR3: CASSFRGGANYGYTF. The CDR3, as DNA: TGTGCCAGCAGTTTCAGAGGGGGAGCTAACTATGGCTACACCTTC.

The chain recombines TRBV6-4 with TRBJ2-3; 12 bases map to TRBD1. The CDR3 totals 17 residues. The J segment lost 4 bases and the V segment lost 3 bases, leaving 8 bases of the junction unmatched. Germline CDR1 MRHNA, CDR2 SNTAGT. The CDR3 nucleotides are TGTGCCAGCAGTGATTTCGCCGGGACAGGGGGCGCAGATACGCAGTATTTT. It encodes CASSDFAGTGGADTQYF.

The chain has TRBV27 and TRBJ2-3; 8 bases line up with TRBD2. The CDR3 has 17 residues. J lost 2 bases, V lost 2 bases, and 9 bases had no gene match. Germline assignment: CDR1 MNHEY and CDR2 SMNVEV (reference sequence). The CDR3 loop is CASSLAPGLVATDTQYF. As DNA, the CDR3 is TGTGCCAGCAGTTTAGCTCCGGGACTAGTTGCCACAGATACGCAGTATTTT.

This chain uses TRBV12-5 with TRBJ2-5, with unresolved D. With 1 base removed from V and 12 bases from J, the gap between germline ends came to 18 bases. CDR3 size: 14 residues. From germline, CDR1 is LGHNT and CDR2 FRNRAP. CDR3 coding DNA: TGTGCTAGTGGTTTGGGACAAGGTAATAGGCAAAAGTACTTC. As protein: CASGLGQGNRQKYF.

CDR3 DNA: TGTGCCAGCAGCCATGACAGAGCCTACAATGAGCAGTTCTTC. Amino acids: CASSHDRAYNEQFF. The gene calls are TRBV7-3 and TRBJ2-1; D is perhaps TRBD1 (5 bases). Germline values: CDR1 SGHTA, CDR2 FQGTGA. V was cut by 5 bases and J by 2 bases, with 10 bases left in between. The CDR3 extends over 14 amino acids. The full variable domain, in which reference TRBV7-3 and TRBJ2-1 provide the parts outside the CDR3, is GAGVSQTPSNKVTEKGKYVELRCDPISGHTALYWYRQSLGQGPEFLIYFQGTGAADDSGLPNDRFFAVRPEGSVSTLKIQRTERGDSAVYLCASSHDRAYNEQFFGPGTRLTVL.

The CDR3: CASSSLSTGELFF. The DNA of the CDR3 is TGCGCCAGCAGCTCCCTCTCGACCGGGGAGCTGTTTTTT. The V and J genes are TRBV5-1 and TRBJ2-2; unclear D gene. Looked up from germline, CDR1 is SGHRS and CDR2 is YFSETQ. Trimming removed 3 bases at V and 5 bases at J, with 8 bases between. The CDR3 covers 13 residues.

The CDR3 here is CASSPIHNEQFF. CDR3 DNA sequence: TGTGCCAGCAGTCCCATTCACAATGAGCAGTTCTTC. The chain recombines TRBV28 with TRBJ2-1; D gene uncertain. Germline loops: CDR1 MDHEN, CDR2 SYDVKM. The V end was cut by 5 bases, the J end by 5 bases, with 7 bases between. The CDR3 has 12 amino acids.

The J gene is TRBJ2-7, the V gene TRBV4-2, with D possibly TRBD1 on 6 matching bases. Germline values: CDR1 LGHNA, CDR2 YNFKEQ. V dropped 4 bases and J dropped 2 bases, with 12 bases sitting between them. This CDR3 spans 14 amino acids. As DNA, the CDR3 is TGTGCCAGCAGCCGCCAGGGGACCCCCTACGAGCAGTACTTC. Its protein product is CASSRQGTPYEQYF.

The chain recombines TRBV19 with TRBJ2-7; maybe TRBD2 (5 bases). There are 14 residues in the CDR3. CDR1 and CDR2 from the germline V gene are LNHDA and SQIVND (reference sequence). V shed 0 bases and J shed 5 bases, with 11 bases lying between them. DNA of the CDR3: TGTGCCAGTAGTATAGATCTGGCTAGCCACGAGCAGTACTTC. Amino acid sequence: CASSIDLASHEQYF.

V gene TRBV19 combines with J gene TRBJ2-1; D perhaps matches TRBD2 (5 bases). V was pared by 2 bases and J by 5 bases, with 10 bases between. The CDR3 covers 14 residues. The germline gives CDR1 LNHDA, CDR2 SQIVND (reference sequence). CDR3 region: CASSILAAHNEQFF. The CDR3 DNA sequence: TGTGCCAGTAGTATACTAGCAGCCCACAATGAGCAGTTCTTC.

The chain carries TRBV19 and TRBJ2-7; TRBD1 might be the D (5 bases). V gave up 6 bases and J gave up 4 bases, with 16 bases separating them. CDR1 is LNHDA, CDR2 SQIVND, per germline (reference sequence). This CDR3 is built from 14 residues. This CDR3 is CASRKKTEKYEQYF. The CDR3 DNA follows: TGTGCCAGTAGAAAGAAGACAGAAAAATACGAGCAGTACTTC.

The rearrangement joins TRBV5-1 to TRBJ2-6; maybe TRBD2 (6 bases). The V gene's germline CDR1 is SGHRS and CDR2 YFSETQ. The CDR3 has 17 amino acids. Trimming shortened V by 4 bases and J by 0 bases, and 14 bases separated the two germline ends. The CDR3 loop reads CASSPRDLSSGANVLTF. DNA for the CDR3: TGCGCCAGCAGCCCCCGGGACTTAAGCTCTGGGGCCAACGTCCTGACTTTC.

This clone turned up a few times. The V and J genes are TRBV11-2 and TRBJ1-1; D call uncertain. Germline V gene lookup returns CDR1 SGHAT and CDR2 FQNNGV. The CDR3 loop spans 15 amino acids. The V and J ends lost 0 bases and 1 base respectively, with 9 bases between them. The CDR3 spells CASSLEQARNTEAFF. Here the CDR3 DNA reads TGTGCCAGCAGCTTAGAGCAGGCCCGGAACACTGAAGCTTTCTTT.